The 30 T cell receptor beta chains below were found in one sample sequenced in a study of long-term antiretroviral therapy in people with HIV. Survey-level resolution applied to immunoSEQ assay v3.0. Generated by immunoSEQ multiplex PCR, the TCRdb table keeps only in-frame clones and is missing some. The sample consists of about 26,000 clones, about 85% of them appearing once. The sample here was unsorted PBMCs, taken roughly 4.8 years after starting antiretroviral therapy. Receptor source: a man between 40 and 49 years old with HIV.

The V and J genes are TRBV19 and TRBJ1-3; maybe TRBD1 (5 bases). This CDR3 has 16 residues. The V gene's germline CDR1 is LNHDA and CDR2 SQIVND (reference sequence). V was clipped by 6 bases and J by 1 base, with 16 bases between them. CDR3 sequence (DNA): TGTGCCAGTAGCTGGCCGGGACGGACGTCTGGAAACACCATATATTTT. Protein: CASSWPGRTSGNTIYF.

V and J are TRBV7-9 and TRBJ2-7; D might be TRBD1 (8 bases). This CDR3 is built from 16 residues. Germline V lookup: CDR1 SEHNR, CDR2 FQNEAQ (reference sequence). V lost 3 bases to trimming and J lost 3 bases, with 18 bases between them. The CDR3 DNA reads as TGTGCCAGCAGCTTGGGAGGGTCGGACAGGGTCTACGAGCAGTACTTC. Encoded protein: CASSLGGSDRVYEQYF.

The CDR3 DNA reads TGTGCCAGCAGCCCTGCCCACGAGCAGTACTTC. Residues: CASSPAHEQYF. The gene calls are TRBV9 and TRBJ2-7; D is unclear. The germline gives CDR1 SGDLS, CDR2 YYNGEE. This CDR3 has 11 amino acids. V was shortened by 4 bases and J by 5 bases, with 7 bases between the two germline ends.

This clone was counted between two and nine times. CDR3 coding DNA: TGTGCCAGCAGAGACATTCAGTACTTC. It encodes CASRDIQYF. V usage is TRBV6-1 and J usage is TRBJ2-4; no definite D call. The V gene lost 6 bases and the J gene lost 8 bases, with 2 bases spanning the gap. Germline loops: CDR1 MNHNS, CDR2 SASEGT. CDR3 length: 9 residues.

The gene calls are TRBV4-3 and TRBJ1-1, with D unclear. Deletions cut 2 bases from V and 0 bases from J, with 7 bases between. Per the germline V gene, CDR1 is LGHNA and CDR2 is YSLEER. CDR3 length: 14 amino acids. CDR3 nucleotide sequence: TGCGCCAGCAGCCAAACAATATTGAACACTGAAGCTTTCTTT. This codes for CASSQTILNTEAFF.

The CDR3 DNA sequence: TGTGCCAGCAGCCCAACTCAGGACGGAGTTAACTATGGCTACACCTTC. This translates into CASSPTQDGVNYGYTF. The chain is built from TRBV7-9 and TRBJ1-2; no definite D call. Looked up from germline, CDR1 is SEHNR and CDR2 is FQNEAQ (reference sequence). V lost 5 bases, J lost 1 base, and 17 bases lay in between. This CDR3 region has 16 residues.

This clone was detected once. The chain links TRBV19 to TRBJ2-5; weak D call: TRBD1 (5 bases). Germline loops: CDR1 LNHDA, CDR2 SQIVND (reference sequence). This CDR3 is built from 12 residues. V was shortened by 8 bases and J by 5 bases, with 12 bases between the two germline ends. CDR3 sequence: CASGQGRETQYF. The CDR3 coding sequence is TGTGCCAGTGGTCAGGGCCGGGAGACCCAGTACTTC.

The chain couples TRBV5-6 to TRBJ2-1, with D uncertain. Per germline, CDR1 SGHDT and CDR2 YYEEEE. CDR3 size: 15 residues. V was cut by 2 bases and J by 5 bases, with 14 bases left in between. The CDR3 nucleotides are TGTGCCAGCAGCTTCTCCCCTGCACCAGACAATGAGCAGTTCTTC. The encoded protein is CASSFSPAPDNEQFF.

This sequence joins TRBV23-1 and TRBJ2-3; D gene unclear. TRBV23-1 is treated as an ORF (open reading frame) with a function not yet certain. Trimming took off 7 bases at V and 4 bases at J, with 12 bases between the two ends. The CDR3 is 13 amino acids. CDR3 region: CASNYLRPDTQYF. For the CDR3, the DNA is TGCGCCAGCAATTATCTTAGGCCAGATACGCAGTATTTT.

The chain links TRBV15 to TRBJ1-1, with a tentative D call TRBD1 (5 bases). CDR3 length: 15 amino acids. The germline gives CDR1 LNHNV, CDR2 YYDKDF (reference sequence). The germline V and J ends were trimmed by 1 base and 4 bases, with 13 bases remaining between them. DNA for the CDR3: TGTGCCACCAGCAGAGGGTCCATGGGGCCCACTGAAGCTTTCTTT. It specifies CATSRGSMGPTEAFF.

The chain's CDR3 is CSVEGGGTVNYGYTF. CDR3 nucleotides: TGCAGCGTTGAAGGGGGAGGGACAGTTAACTATGGCTACACCTTC. The V gene is TRBV29-1, the J gene TRBJ1-2; 7 nucleotides line up with TRBD1. The CDR3 spans 15 residues. Germline trimming cut 1 base from V and 1 base from J; bases unmatched to any gene: 6. CDR1 SQVTM and CDR2 ANQGSEA come from the germline V gene.

CDR3 residues: CASSGKLVRVTDTQYF. The CDR3 DNA follows: TGTGCCAGCAGCGGTAAACTAGTAAGGGTCACAGATACGCAGTATTTT. V gene TRBV13 combines with J gene TRBJ2-3; a weak D match, TRBD2 (5 bases). The germline CDR1 and CDR2 sequences are PRHDT and FYEKMQ (reference sequence). Between the trimmed V and J ends, which lost 5 bases and 2 bases, there was a span of 17 bases. CDR3 length equals 16 residues. Full variable domain (missing parts from reference TRBV13 and TRBJ2-3): AAGVIQSPRHLIKEKRETATLKCYPIPRHDTVYWYQQGPGQDPQFLISFYEKMQSDKGSIPDRFSAQQFSDYHSELNMSSLELGDSALYFCASSGKLVRVTDTQYFGPGTRLTVL.

The genes are TRBV6-6 and TRBJ2-6, with 10 positions matching TRBD2. Per the germline V gene, CDR1 is MNHNY and CDR2 is SVGAGI (reference sequence). V shed 7 bases, J shed 4 bases, and the junction held 7 bases outside the gene matches. There are 16 residues in the CDR3. The CDR3 here is CASNLAGGLGANVLTF. CDR3 in DNA: TGTGCCAGCAATTTAGCGGGAGGCCTCGGGGCCAACGTCCTGACTTTC.

This clone was counted a few times. The chain carries TRBV7-2 and TRBJ2-7; D gene ambiguous. The CDR3 is 11 residues long. Germline values: CDR1 SGHTA, CDR2 FQGNSA. V was pared by 2 bases and J by 5 bases, with 4 bases between. CDR3 DNA: TGTGCCAGCAGCTTATTCGACGAGCAGTACTTC. Translated: CASSLFDEQYF.

The chain couples TRBV23-1 to TRBJ1-3; D not certain. TRBV23-1 is an open reading frame, and its role is uncertain. The ends were cut back, 1 base at V and 3 bases at J, with 7 bases in the middle. The CDR3 sequence is 14 residues long. CDR3 coding DNA: TGCGCCAGCAGTCAATACGACCGTGGAAACACCATATATTTT. Translating it yields CASSQYDRGNTIYF.

V and J are TRBV28 and TRBJ2-1, with 10 bases matching TRBD2. CDR1 and CDR2 from the germline V gene are MDHEN and SYDVKM. The CDR3 runs to 16 residues. V lost 5 bases and J lost 4; bases outside the gene matches: 8. In DNA, the CDR3 is TGTGCCAGCAGTCTCACCGGGACTAGCGCATACAATGAGCAGTTCTTC. This encodes CASSLTGTSAYNEQFF.

This sequence joins TRBV7-8 and TRBJ1-4, with D perhaps TRBD1 (5 bases). Trimming pared 5 bases from V and 6 bases from J, leaving 16 bases between. Per the germline V gene, CDR1 is SGHVS and CDR2 is FQNEAQ. This CDR3 spans 15 amino acids. DNA for the CDR3: TGTGCCAGCAGCCTGGGGGGAGAGAAGGATGAAAAACTGTTTTTT. Amino acids: CASSLGGEKDEKLFF.

V usage is TRBV6-6 and J usage is TRBJ2-7; TRBD1 matches 12 bases. The germline CDR1 and CDR2 sequences are MNHNY and SVGAGI (reference sequence). The CDR3 length is 15 residues. Trimming at V came to 7 bases and at J to 5 bases, leaving 9 bases not matched to a gene. The CDR3 protein is CASTSRDRGLHEQYF. The CDR3 DNA reads as TGTGCCAGCACTTCCCGGGACAGGGGGCTACACGAGCAGTACTTC.

This clone was counted a single time. The genes are TRBV30 and TRBJ2-5; D might be TRBD2 (5 bases). Germline-derived CDR1 and CDR2 are GTSNPN and SVGIG (reference sequence). Trimming pared 0 bases from V and 3 bases from J, leaving 14 bases between. This CDR3 has 15 amino acids. In nucleotides, the CDR3 is TGTGCCTGGAGTGTACGAGGGCTAGCTGAAGAGACCCAGTACTTC. Its protein product is CAWSVRGLAEETQYF.

The chain joins TRBV11-2 to TRBJ1-1; the D gene is possibly TRBD1 (6 bases). Germline V gives CDR1 SGHAT, CDR2 FQNNGV. The CDR3 is made up of 12 amino acids. V shed 11 bases and J shed 1 base, with 11 bases lying between them. The CDR3 DNA reads as TGTGCCTGGGGGCAAGGGAACACTGAAGCTTTCTTT. Translation gives CAWGQGNTEAFF.

The gene calls are TRBV27 and TRBJ1-6; D is undetermined. V lost 6 bases to trimming and J lost 0 bases, with 9 bases between them. CDR3 size: 15 residues. In germline, CDR1 is MNHEY, CDR2 SMNVEV (reference sequence). The CDR3 region has the DNA TGTGCCAGCAGGGTTCGGAGCTCCTATAATTCACCCCTCCACTTT. Its protein is CASRVRSSYNSPLHF.

Only one count was recorded for this clone. The rearrangement uses TRBV27 and TRBJ1-4; possible D gene TRBD1, 5 bases. Deletions cut 6 bases from V and 5 bases from J, with 16 bases between. Looked up from germline, CDR1 is MNHEY and CDR2 is SMNVEV (reference sequence). The CDR3 covers 15 residues. The CDR3 protein is CASSRSGWLNEKLFF. As DNA, the CDR3 is TGTGCCAGCAGCCGCTCAGGGTGGCTCAATGAAAAACTGTTTTTT.

The chain has TRBV27 and TRBJ1-6; weak D call: TRBD1 (5 bases). V was trimmed by 5 bases and J by 13 bases, leaving 12 bases between them. The CDR3 contains 12 residues. The V gene's germline CDR1 is MNHEY and CDR2 SMNVEV (reference sequence). The DNA for the CDR3 is TGTGCCAGCAGTATCCCGGGGGGGCCCCTCCACTTT. Translated, it gives CASSIPGGPLHF.

The chain couples TRBV27 to TRBJ2-3; 10 nucleotides line up with TRBD2. Germline V lookup: CDR1 MNHEY, CDR2 SMNVEV (reference sequence). Trimming cost V 4 bases and J 8 bases; bases outside gene matches: 9. The CDR3 has 15 amino acids. CDR3 sequence: CASSSSTSGQTTQYF. The CDR3 DNA sequence: TGTGCCAGCAGTTCGTCGACTAGCGGGCAAACTACGCAGTATTTT.

The chain uses TRBV6-5 and TRBJ2-3; tentative D call: TRBD2 (7 bases). Trimming cost V 5 bases and J 1 base, with 13 bases left between them. The CDR3 spans 15 residues. Germline V gives CDR1 MNHEY, CDR2 SVGAGI. The CDR3 DNA is TGTGCCAGCAGTCCTGCGGGGGCCGGCACAGATACGCAGTATTTT. This translates into CASSPAGAGTDTQYF.

This chain links TRBV10-3 with TRBJ1-6; TRBD1 aligns across 7 bases. The germline gives CDR1 ENHRY, CDR2 SYGVKD. The trim removed 11 bases at V and 7 bases at J, leaving 8 bases unmatched. This CDR3 contains 13 residues. DNA for the CDR3: TGTGCCGGAAGCCGGGACAGAAATTCACCCCTCCACTTT. Translation gives CAGSRDRNSPLHF.

The V and J genes are TRBV15 and TRBJ2-1; D is unclear. The V gene lost 2 bases and the J gene lost 0 bases, with 20 bases spanning the gap. Germline lookup yields CDR1 LNHNV and CDR2 YYDKDF (reference sequence). The CDR3 contains 19 residues. This CDR3 is CATSRQFVVVVGSYNEQFF. CDR3 coding DNA: TGTGCCACCAGCAGACAGTTCGTCGTAGTTGTTGGCTCCTACAATGAGCAGTTCTTC.

This clone was seen just once. The chain couples TRBV7-9 to TRBJ2-3; D may be TRBD1 (5 bases). The CDR3 length is 10 residues. Germline lookup yields CDR1 SEHNR and CDR2 FQNEAQ (reference sequence). Trimming pared 5 bases from V and 13 bases from J, leaving 10 bases between. CDR3 residues: CASSGAAKYF. The CDR3, as DNA: TGTGCCAGCAGCGGGGCAGCAAAGTATTTT.

The rearrangement joins TRBV18 to TRBJ2-7, with no clear D. The CDR3 is 13 amino acids. V was trimmed by 3 bases and J by 3 bases, leaving 9 bases between them. Germline-derived CDR1 and CDR2 are KGHSH and LQKENI. The CDR3 DNA reads TGTGCCAGCTCACCCCTTTCCAGCTACGAGCAGTACTTC. Translation gives CASSPLSSYEQYF.

The rearrangement links TRBV4-3 to TRBJ2-7; D remains ambiguous. This CDR3 contains 12 residues. Deletions cut 1 base from V and 5 bases from J, with 6 bases between. Germline-derived CDR1 and CDR2 are LGHNA and YSLEER. Here the CDR3 DNA reads TGCGCCAGCAGCCAAGGTGGGGACGAGCAGTACTTC. This gives the protein CASSQGGDEQYF.